This TCR beta chain was captured in a study of monozygotic twins with inflammatory bowel disease. Every TCR library used 3500 ng of total RNA. The unique tags termed UMIs, each holding a 6-nucleotide sample barcode, were added by means of template switching. TCRdb reprocessed the 5' RACE reads and keeps a single row for each CDR3 protein, giving no DNA. This table holds about 210,000 distinct CDR3 sequences. Germline V gene data show CDR1 as SGHRS and CDR2 as YFSETQ. This CDR3 has 17 residues. Remarks on this clonotype: Its target is not known.

Broader study findings: Compared with healthy twins, IBD patients shared fewer clonotypes with others, especially with disease activity.

The rearrangement joins TRBV5-1 to TRBJ2-1; TCRdb selects TRBD2, and the lack of DNA leaves this call unchecked. Sequenced sample: blood. The receptor comes from a human donor with ulcerative colitis or Crohn's disease, or a healthy co-twin of an affected twin (not recorded which). The CDR3: CASSLEASGRSYNEQFF. The full variable domain, in which reference TRBV5-1 and TRBJ2-1 provide the parts outside the CDR3, is KAGVTQTPRYLIKTRGQQVTLSCSPISGHRSVSWYQQTPGQGLQFLFEYFSETQRNKGNFPGRFSGRQFSNSRSEMNVSTLELGDSALYLCASSLEASGRSYNEQFFGPGTRLTVL.